Listed below are T cell receptor beta chains from one sample, sequenced in a study of control samples from healthy donors and cancer patients. TCRdb's copy holds only in-frame clones and misses some; the assay was immunoSEQ multiplex PCR. This table holds roughly 100,000 clones, approximately 93% found once. Sequencing was done on a sample of blood. The receptors derive from a woman between 25 and 40 years old in good health. Both conserved end residues are trimmed from each CDR3.

10	TRBV19	TRBJ1-2	ASSTPVYGYT
15	TRBV7-6	TRBJ2-1	ASSHSGGKPSYNEQF
13	TRBV19	TRBJ1-1	ASRDGQGKNTEAF
13	TRBV5-1	TRBJ1-6	ASNRGQGTNSPLH
14	TRBV30	TRBJ1-5	AWSLVGGDSNQPQH
9	TRBV19	TRBJ1-5	ASSMPGTQH
13	TRBV4-1	TRBJ1-2	ASSQGVVEDYGYT
11	TRBV18	TRBJ2-1	ASSPPFGWEQF
11	TRBV11-2	TRBJ1-5	ASSLGSYQPQH
13	TRBV6-2/TRBV6-3	TRBJ1-4	ASSYFGQSNEKLF
11	TRBV6-2/TRBV6-3	TRBJ2-1	ASSYLGVNEQF
11	TRBV30	TRBJ2-1	AWTSGGFNEQF
11	TRBV7-3	TRBJ2-7	ASGGSAYDEQY
11	TRBV30	TRBJ1-1	AWSQGLNTEAF
13	TRBV7-3	TRBJ2-3	ASSLGRGPTDTQY
11	TRBV5-1	TRBJ1-2	ASTPGQAYGYT
12	TRBV28	TRBJ1-3	ASRPTDSGNTIY
11	TRBV7-2	TRBJ1-1	ASSLGSALKAF
7	TRBV27	TRBJ1-2	ASSWRDT
8	TRBV30	TRBJ1-1	AWSYTEAF
13	TRBV24-1	TRBJ2-1	ATSDPSHLYNEQF
11	TRBV20-1	TRBJ1-1	SASGQVGTEAF
13	TRBV5-4	TRBJ1-4	ASSLFGARGSELF
12	TRBV29-1	TRBJ1-4	SVALGAGVEKLF
14	TRBV28	TRBJ1-1	ASPRSGGSMNTEAF
13	TRBV18	TRBJ2-7	ASSPRQGINHEQY
12	TRBV19	TRBJ1-5	ASSIGRKGQPQH
15	TRBV7-2	TRBJ2-1	ASSPGRGLAGNNEQF
11	TRBV12-3/TRBV12-4	TRBJ2-3	ASSLRGTDTQY
13	TRBV10-2	TRBJ1-1	ASRPYRDRGTEAF
13	TRBV27	TRBJ1-2	ASSAPGSPLYGYT
9	TRBV29-1	TRBJ2-1	SVASSHEQF
20	TRBV19	TRBJ1-5	ASLPPLRPTGQGVSSNQPQH
17	TRBV3-1/TRBV3-2	TRBJ2-5	ASSQNFGSFRGPQETQY
14	TRBV3-1/TRBV3-2	TRBJ2-1	ASSQDGAGYYNEQF
12	TRBV6-5	TRBJ2-1	ASRPLAGVNEQF
11	TRBV28	TRBJ1-5	AGGGYSNQPQH
13	TRBV6-5	TRBJ1-2	ASSSGLRGNYGYT
12	TRBV11-3	TRBJ2-1	ASSPAGLRNEQF
16	TRBV5-6	TRBJ1-1	ASSLGWTGGIPDTEAF
16	TRBV7-9	TRBJ2-6	ASSSRTGGISGANVLT
9	TRBV12-3/TRBV12-4	TRBJ2-1	ASSFVGAQF
14	TRBV5-4	TRBJ2-3	ASTTSRGRVTDTQY
11	TRBV2	TRBJ1-2	ASSDDGPYGYT
16	TRBV21-1	TRBJ2-1	ASSVKAGLRSSYNEQF
16	TRBV25-1	TRBJ2-2	ASSALLLSGGYAGELF
13	TRBV6-4	TRBJ1-5	ASSPSFGNNQPQH
13	TRBV3-1/TRBV3-2	TRBJ1-2	ASSLYGGTNYGYT
11	TRBV25-1	TRBJ1-5	ASIGGVGQPQH
11	TRBV7-2	TRBJ2-7	ASSLGRVYEQY
12	TRBV5-1	TRBJ2-3	ASSLSQGADTQY
11	TRBV7-3	TRBJ1-1	ASSLSRNTEAF
9	TRBV30	TRBJ2-3	AWTGADTQY
11	TRBV7-9	TRBJ1-1	ASSLDRGAEAF
13	TRBV28	TRBJ1-3	ASSFTTGTGNTIY
13	TRBV5-6	TRBJ2-1	ASSRGGIRMNEQF
14	TRBV11-1	TRBJ2-5	ASSLGRTGDQETQY
12	TRBV19	TRBJ1-1	ASRSDRTPNEAF